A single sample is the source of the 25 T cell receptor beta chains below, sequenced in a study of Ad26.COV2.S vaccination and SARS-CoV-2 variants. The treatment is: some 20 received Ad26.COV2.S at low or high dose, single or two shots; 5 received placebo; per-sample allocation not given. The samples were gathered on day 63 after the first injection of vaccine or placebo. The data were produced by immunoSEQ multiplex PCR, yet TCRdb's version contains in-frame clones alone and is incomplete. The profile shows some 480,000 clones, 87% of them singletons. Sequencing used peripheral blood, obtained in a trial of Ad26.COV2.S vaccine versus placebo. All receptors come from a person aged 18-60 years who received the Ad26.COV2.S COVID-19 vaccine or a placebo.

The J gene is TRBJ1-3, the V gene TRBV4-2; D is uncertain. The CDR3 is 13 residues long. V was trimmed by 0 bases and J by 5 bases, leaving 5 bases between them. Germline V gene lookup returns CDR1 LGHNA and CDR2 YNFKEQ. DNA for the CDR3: TGTGCCAGCAGCCAAGATAATCGAAACACCATATATTTT. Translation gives CASSQDNRNTIYF.

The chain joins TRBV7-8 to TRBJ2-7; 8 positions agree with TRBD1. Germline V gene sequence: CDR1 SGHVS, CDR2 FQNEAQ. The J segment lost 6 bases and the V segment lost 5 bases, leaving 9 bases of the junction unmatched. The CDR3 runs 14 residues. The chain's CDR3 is CASSQSGGAVEQYF. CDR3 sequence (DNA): TGTGCCAGCAGCCAGTCAGGGGGCGCCGTCGAGCAGTACTTC.

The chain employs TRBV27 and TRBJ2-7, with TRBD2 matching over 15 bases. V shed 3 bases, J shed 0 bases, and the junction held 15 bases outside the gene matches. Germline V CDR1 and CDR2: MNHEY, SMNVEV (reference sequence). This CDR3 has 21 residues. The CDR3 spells CASSFSYGLAGGSVSSYEQYF. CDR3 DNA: TGTGCCAGCAGTTTCAGCTACGGACTAGCGGGAGGGTCGGTCAGCTCCTACGAGCAGTACTTC.

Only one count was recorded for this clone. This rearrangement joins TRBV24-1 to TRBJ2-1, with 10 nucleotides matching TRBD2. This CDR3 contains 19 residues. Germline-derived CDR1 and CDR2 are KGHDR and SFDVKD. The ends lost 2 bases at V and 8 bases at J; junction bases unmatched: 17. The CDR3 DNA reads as TGTGCCACCAGTGATTGGGGCGGGACTAGCGCCGGAGTTGTAGATGAGCAGTTCTTC. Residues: CATSDWGGTSAGVVDEQFF.

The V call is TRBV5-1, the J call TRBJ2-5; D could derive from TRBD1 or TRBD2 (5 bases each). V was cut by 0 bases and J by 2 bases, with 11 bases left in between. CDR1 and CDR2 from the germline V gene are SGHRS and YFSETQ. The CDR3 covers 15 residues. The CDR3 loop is CASSLAGRLQETQYF. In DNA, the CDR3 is TGCGCCAGCAGCTTGGCGGGACGGTTACAAGAGACCCAGTACTTC.

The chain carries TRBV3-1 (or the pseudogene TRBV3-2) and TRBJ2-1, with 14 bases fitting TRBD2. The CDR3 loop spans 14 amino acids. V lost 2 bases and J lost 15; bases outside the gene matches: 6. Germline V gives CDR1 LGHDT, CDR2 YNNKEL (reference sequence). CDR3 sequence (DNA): TGTGCCAGCAGCCAAAAGACTAGCGGGAGGGTTAGGTTCTTC. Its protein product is CASSQKTSGRVRFF.

CDR3 DNA sequence: TGTGCCAGCAGCGTAGGGGCGGGAGTATTTGAGCAGTTCTTC. It translates to CASSVGAGVFEQFF. The V and J genes are TRBV9 and TRBJ2-1; TRBD2 matches 7 bases. Trimming took 0 bases from V and 9 from J; bases not matched to a gene: 6. Germline values: CDR1 SGDLS, CDR2 YYNGEE. The CDR3 runs to 14 residues.

CDR3: CAISEGRGEIGEQYF. CDR3 coding DNA: TGTGCCATCAGTGAGGGCCGAGGGGAAATAGGCGAGCAGTACTTC. This chain connects TRBV10-3 to TRBJ2-7; D assignment may be TRBD1 or TRBD2 (5 bases each). CDR1 and CDR2 (germline): ENHRY, SYGVKD. V gave up 2 bases and J gave up 6 bases, with 17 bases separating them. This CDR3 region has 15 residues.

The CDR3 protein is CASSYSNGVKQFF. Written as DNA, the CDR3 is TGTGCCAGCAGTTACTCGAACGGGGTTAAGCAGTTCTTC. The J gene is TRBJ2-1, the V gene TRBV6-2 or TRBV6-3; D possibly corresponds to TRBD2 (5 bases). V lost 0 bases and J 11 bases, leaving 11 bases between the germline ends. The CDR3 is made up of 13 amino acids. CDR1 and CDR2 (germline): MNHEY, SVGEGT.

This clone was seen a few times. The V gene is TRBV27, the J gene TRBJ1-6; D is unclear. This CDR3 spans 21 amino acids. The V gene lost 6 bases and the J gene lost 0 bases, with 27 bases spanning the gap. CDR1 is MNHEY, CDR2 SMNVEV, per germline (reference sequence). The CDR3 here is CASSPTRSRLPRSSYNSPLHF. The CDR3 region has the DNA TGTGCCAGCAGCCCCACCCGGAGTCGACTTCCGCGGAGCTCCTATAATTCACCCCTCCACTTT.

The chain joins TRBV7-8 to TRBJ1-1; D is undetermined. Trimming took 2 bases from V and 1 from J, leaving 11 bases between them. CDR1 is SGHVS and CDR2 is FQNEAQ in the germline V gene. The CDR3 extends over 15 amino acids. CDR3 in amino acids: CASSLRNGGNTEAFF. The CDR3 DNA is TGTGCCAGCAGCTTACGGAACGGAGGGAACACTGAAGCTTTCTTT.

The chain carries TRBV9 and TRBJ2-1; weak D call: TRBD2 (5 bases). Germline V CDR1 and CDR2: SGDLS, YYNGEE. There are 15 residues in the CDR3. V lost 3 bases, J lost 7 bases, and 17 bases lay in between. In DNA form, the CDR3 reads TGTGCCAGCAGCGCCATCGGACTCGGTGGGAATGAGCAGTTCTTC. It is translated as CASSAIGLGGNEQFF.

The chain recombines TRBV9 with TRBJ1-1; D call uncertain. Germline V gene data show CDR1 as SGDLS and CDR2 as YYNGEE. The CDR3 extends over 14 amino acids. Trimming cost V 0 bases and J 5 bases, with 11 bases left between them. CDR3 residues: CASSVDARVTEAFF. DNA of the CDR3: TGTGCCAGCAGCGTAGACGCCCGAGTAACTGAAGCTTTCTTT.

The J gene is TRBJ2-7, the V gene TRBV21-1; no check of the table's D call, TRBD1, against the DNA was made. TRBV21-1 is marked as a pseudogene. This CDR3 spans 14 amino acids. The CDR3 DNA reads TGTGCCAGCAGCAAAAGCGCTTGCAGGGACGAGCAGTACTTC. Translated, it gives CASSKSACRDEQYF.

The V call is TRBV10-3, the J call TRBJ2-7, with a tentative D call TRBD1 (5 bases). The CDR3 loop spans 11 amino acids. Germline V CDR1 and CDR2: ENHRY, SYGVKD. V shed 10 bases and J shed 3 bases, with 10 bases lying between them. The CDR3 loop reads CATRQYYEQYF. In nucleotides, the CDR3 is TGTGCCACCCGACAGTACTACGAGCAGTACTTC.

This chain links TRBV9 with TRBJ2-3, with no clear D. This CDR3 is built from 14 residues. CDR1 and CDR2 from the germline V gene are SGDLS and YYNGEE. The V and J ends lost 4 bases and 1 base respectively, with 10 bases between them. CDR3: CASSSGLGTDTQYF. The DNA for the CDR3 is TGTGCCAGCAGCTCCGGGCTCGGCACAGATACGCAGTATTTT.

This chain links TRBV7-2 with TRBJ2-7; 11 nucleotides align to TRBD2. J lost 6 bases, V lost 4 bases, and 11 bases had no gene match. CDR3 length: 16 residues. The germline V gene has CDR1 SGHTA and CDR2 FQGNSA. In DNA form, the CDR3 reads TGTGCCAGCAGCTCCGGACTAGCGGGTGGAGGGGTCGAGCAGTACTTC. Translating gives CASSSGLAGGGVEQYF.

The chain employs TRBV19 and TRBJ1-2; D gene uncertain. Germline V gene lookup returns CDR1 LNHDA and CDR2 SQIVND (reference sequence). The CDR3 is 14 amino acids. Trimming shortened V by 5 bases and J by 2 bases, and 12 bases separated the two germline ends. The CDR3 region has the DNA TGTGCCAGTAGTCCCCGCGAAGCCAACTATGGCTACACCTTC. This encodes CASSPREANYGYTF.

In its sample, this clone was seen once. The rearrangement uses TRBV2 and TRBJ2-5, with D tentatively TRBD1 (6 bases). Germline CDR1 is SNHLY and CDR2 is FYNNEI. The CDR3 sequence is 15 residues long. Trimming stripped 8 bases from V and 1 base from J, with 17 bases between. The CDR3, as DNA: TGTGCCAGCTCAAGACAGGTCCTCCTCCAAGAGACCCAGTACTTC. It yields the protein CASSRQVLLQETQYF.

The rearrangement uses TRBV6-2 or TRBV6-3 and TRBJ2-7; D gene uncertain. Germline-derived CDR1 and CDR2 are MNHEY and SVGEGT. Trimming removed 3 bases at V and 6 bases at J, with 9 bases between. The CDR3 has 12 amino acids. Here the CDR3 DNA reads TGTGCCAGCAGTTATCGTATGGGCGAGCAGTACTTC. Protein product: CASSYRMGEQYF.

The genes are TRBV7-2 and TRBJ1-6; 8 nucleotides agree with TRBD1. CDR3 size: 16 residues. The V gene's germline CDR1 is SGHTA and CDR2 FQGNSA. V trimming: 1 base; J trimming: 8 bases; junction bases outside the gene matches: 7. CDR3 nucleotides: TGTGCCAGCAGCTTAGTGCGGAGGGGACAGGATTCACCCCTCCACTTT. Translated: CASSLVRRGQDSPLHF.

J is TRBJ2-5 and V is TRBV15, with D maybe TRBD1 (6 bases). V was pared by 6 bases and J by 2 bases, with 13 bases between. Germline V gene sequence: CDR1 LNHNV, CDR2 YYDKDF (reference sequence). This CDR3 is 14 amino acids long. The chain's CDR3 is CATRPNRAQETQYF. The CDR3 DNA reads TGTGCCACCAGACCCAACAGGGCTCAAGAGACCCAGTACTTC.

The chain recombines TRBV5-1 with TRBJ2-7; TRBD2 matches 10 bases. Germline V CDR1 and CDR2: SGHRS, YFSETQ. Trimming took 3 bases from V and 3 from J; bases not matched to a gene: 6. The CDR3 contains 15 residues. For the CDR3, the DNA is TGCGCCAGCAGCTCCGGACTAGCGGAAGTCTACGAGCAGTACTTC. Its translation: CASSSGLAEVYEQYF.

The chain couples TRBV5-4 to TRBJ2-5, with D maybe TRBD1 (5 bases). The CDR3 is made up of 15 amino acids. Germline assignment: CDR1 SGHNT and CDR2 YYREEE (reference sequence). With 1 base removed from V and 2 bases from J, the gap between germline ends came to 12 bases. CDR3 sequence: CASSLRGKGQETQYF. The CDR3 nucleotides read TGTGCCAGCAGCTTGAGGGGAAAGGGGCAAGAGACCCAGTACTTC. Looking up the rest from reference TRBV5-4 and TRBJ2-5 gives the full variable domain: ETGVTQSPTHLIKTRGQQVTLRCSSQSGHNTVSWYQQALGQGPQFIFQYYREEENGRGNFPPRFSGLQFPNYSSELNVNALELDDSALYLCASSLRGKGQETQYFGPGTRLLVL.

The CDR3 bases are TGTGCCTCCGAACCACGAGTCCTAGCGGGCTATGGCTACACCTTC. It specifies CASEPRVLAGYGYTF. The chain carries TRBV30 and TRBJ1-2; D is unresolved. V gave up 7 bases and J gave up 4 bases, with 22 bases separating them. Germline V lookup: CDR1 GTSNPN, CDR2 SVGIG (reference sequence). CDR3 length: 15 amino acids.